These T cell receptor beta chains were read from a single sample in a study of T-cell memory formation after mild COVID-19. TCRdb analysed the 5' RACE reads with MiXCR anew, one entry per CDR3 protein. Of 220,000 or so distinct CDR3 sequences listed, approximately 10% were seen once; the top ten hold roughly 4%. The material sequenced was PBMCs or a T cell subset sorted from them (not recorded which). The receptors were gathered from a man between 18 and 29 years old who had mild COVID-19 (a few samples of this study predate the infection). Cell type and time point are not known. Each CDR3 is given with its conserved first and last residue. Fields, in order: D gene, J gene, CDR3 length, clone size, V gene, CDR3 DNA, CDR3 protein. D genes are given only for firm matches. Some rows mark clone size as missing; the rest say once, few, many or name a class of expanded clone.

d_gene: .; j_gene: TRBJ2-3; len: 12; abundance: few; v_gene: TRBV20-1; CDR3nt: TGCAGTGCTAGAGATAGGGGAGATACGCAGTATTTT; CDR3aa: CSARDRGDTQYF
d_gene: .; j_gene: TRBJ1-5; len: 14; abundance: many; v_gene: TRBV7-2; CDR3nt: TGTGCCAGCAGCTTTGCAGTGAGCAATCAGCCCCAGCATTTT; CDR3aa: CASSFAVSNQPQHF
d_gene: .; j_gene: TRBJ1-1; len: 14; abundance: .; v_gene: TRBV7-9; CDR3nt: TGTGCCAGCAGCTTCTCTAACACGAACACTGAAGCTTTCTTT; CDR3aa: CASSFSNTNTEAFF
d_gene: .; j_gene: TRBJ1-1; len: 16; abundance: many; v_gene: TRBV11-2; CDR3nt: TGTGCCAGCAGCTTAGAATGGCGCCTAAAGAACACTGAAGCTTTCTTT; CDR3aa: CASSLEWRLKNTEAFF
d_gene: .; j_gene: TRBJ1-3; len: 14; abundance: .; v_gene: TRBV12-5; CDR3nt: TGTGCTAGTGGTTTTACGGAAGTCGGAGACACCATATATTTT; CDR3aa: CASGFTEVGDTIYF
d_gene: TRBD2; j_gene: TRBJ2-1; len: 12; abundance: .; v_gene: TRBV2; CDR3nt: TGTGCCAGCGGGACTAGCTACAATGAGCAGTTCTTC; CDR3aa: CASGTSYNEQFF
d_gene: TRBD2; j_gene: TRBJ2-3; len: 15; abundance: few; v_gene: TRBV6-2/TRBV6-3; CDR3nt: TGTGCCAGCAGTTACCTTGCGGGGGGAGCAGATACGCAGTATTTT; CDR3aa: CASSYLAGGADTQYF
d_gene: .; j_gene: TRBJ2-5; len: 15; abundance: few; v_gene: TRBV6-9; CDR3nt: TGTGCCAGCAGTACCGGGGACGCTGGCCAAGAGACCCAGTACTTC; CDR3aa: CASSTGDAGQETQYF
d_gene: .; j_gene: TRBJ2-4; len: 18; abundance: .; v_gene: TRBV7-9; CDR3nt: TGTGCCAGCAGCTCCGTGGATTTTTCCGACTTAGCCAAAAACATTCAGTACTTC; CDR3aa: CASSSVDFSDLAKNIQYF
d_gene: .; j_gene: TRBJ2-1; len: 13; abundance: few; v_gene: TRBV12-3/TRBV12-4; CDR3nt: TGTGCCAGCACCCTTAGGAGGGCGGTTGAGCAGTTCTTC; CDR3aa: CASTLRRAVEQFF
d_gene: .; j_gene: TRBJ2-1; len: 11; abundance: few; v_gene: TRBV6-5; CDR3nt: TGTGCCAGCAGTTACGGTAGGGAGCATTTCTTC; CDR3aa: CASSYGREHFF
d_gene: TRBD2; j_gene: TRBJ2-7; len: 14; abundance: few; v_gene: TRBV5-1; CDR3nt: TGCGCCAGCAGCTTGGAGAGCGGGAACTACGAGCAGTACTTC; CDR3aa: CASSLESGNYEQYF
d_gene: TRBD2; j_gene: TRBJ2-1; len: 15; abundance: few; v_gene: TRBV12-3/TRBV12-4; CDR3nt: TGTGCCAGCAGTAGGGGCGGGGGGGACTACAATGAGCAGTTCTTC; CDR3aa: CASSRGGGDYNEQFF
d_gene: TRBD1; j_gene: TRBJ1-5; len: 15; abundance: .; v_gene: TRBV23-1; CDR3nt: TGCGCCAGCAGAGTAGGACAGGGGGCTATGGGTCCCCAGCATTTT; CDR3aa: CASRVGQGAMGPQHF
d_gene: TRBD1; j_gene: TRBJ1-1; len: 14; abundance: many; v_gene: TRBV11-2; CDR3nt: TGTGCCAGCAGCTACATTGCCGGGACAGCCCAAGCTTTCTTT; CDR3aa: CASSYIAGTAQAFF
d_gene: .; j_gene: TRBJ2-3; len: 14; abundance: many; v_gene: TRBV11-2; CDR3nt: TGTGCCAGCAGCTCAAGACAGGCGACAGATACGCAGTATTTT; CDR3aa: CASSSRQATDTQYF
d_gene: .; j_gene: TRBJ1-6; len: 13; abundance: many; v_gene: TRBV4-3; CDR3nt: TGCGCCAGCAGCCAAGAACGCGGACTGCCCCTCCACTTT; CDR3aa: CASSQERGLPLHF
d_gene: TRBD1; j_gene: TRBJ2-5; len: 14; abundance: .; v_gene: TRBV5-1; CDR3nt: TGCGCCAGCAGCTTGGCGGGACAGCAAGAGACCCAGTACTTC; CDR3aa: CASSLAGQQETQYF
d_gene: .; j_gene: TRBJ2-5; len: 15; abundance: .; v_gene: TRBV10-1; CDR3nt: TGCGCCAGCAGTGAGTCACGGGCGGGCGATGAGACCCAGTACTTC; CDR3aa: CASSESRAGDETQYF
d_gene: TRBD1; j_gene: TRBJ1-4; len: 15; abundance: few; v_gene: TRBV15; CDR3nt: TGTGCCACCAGCGGAGCCGGGACAGGGTATGAAAAACTGTTTTTT; CDR3aa: CATSGAGTGYEKLFF
d_gene: TRBD2; j_gene: TRBJ2-4; len: 17; abundance: many; v_gene: TRBV11-2; CDR3nt: TGTGCCAGCAGCTTAGGTCAGGTTGGGACTATTTTAAACATTCAGTACTTC; CDR3aa: CASSLGQVGTILNIQYF
d_gene: .; j_gene: TRBJ2-1; len: 14; abundance: .; v_gene: TRBV2; CDR3nt: TGTGCCAGCAGTGAAAGGGAGGTAGTTGGTGAGCAGTTCTTC; CDR3aa: CASSEREVVGEQFF
d_gene: TRBD1; j_gene: TRBJ1-1; len: 15; abundance: .; v_gene: TRBV14; CDR3nt: TGTGCCAGCAGCCAAGACGGACAGGTGCTCACTGAAGCTTTCTTT; CDR3aa: CASSQDGQVLTEAFF
d_gene: .; j_gene: TRBJ2-7; len: 15; abundance: many; v_gene: TRBV14; CDR3nt: TGTGCCAGCAGCCAAGCGAGGGCCGCAGTTTACGAGCAGTACTTC; CDR3aa: CASSQARAAVYEQYF
d_gene: TRBD1; j_gene: TRBJ1-1; len: 14; abundance: few; v_gene: TRBV6-5; CDR3nt: TGTGCCAGCAGCAACATGGACAGGGCCTTTGGAGCTTTCTTT; CDR3aa: CASSNMDRAFGAFF
d_gene: .; j_gene: TRBJ1-5; len: 14; abundance: .; v_gene: TRBV6-2/TRBV6-3; CDR3nt: TGTGCCAGCAGGGACCCTGGGGGCAATCAGCCCCAGCATTTT; CDR3aa: CASRDPGGNQPQHF
d_gene: .; j_gene: TRBJ2-3; len: 13; abundance: many; v_gene: TRBV4-3; CDR3nt: TGCGCCAGCAGCCAAGCCCCGGACTCCCAAAAGTATTTT; CDR3aa: CASSQAPDSQKYF
d_gene: .; j_gene: TRBJ1-5; len: 14; abundance: many; v_gene: TRBV5-1; CDR3nt: TGCGCCAGCAGCTTGGATGGTGGGAATCAGCCCCAGCATTTT; CDR3aa: CASSLDGGNQPQHF
d_gene: .; j_gene: TRBJ2-3; len: 16; abundance: many; v_gene: TRBV4-1; CDR3nt: TGCGCCAGCAGCCAAGAAAATTCCCCGAACACAGATACGCAGTATTTT; CDR3aa: CASSQENSPNTDTQYF
d_gene: .; j_gene: TRBJ2-2; len: 16; abundance: few; v_gene: TRBV7-2; CDR3nt: TGTGCCAGCAGCTTACAGGGACCGCTCTTAACCGGGGAGCTGTTTTTT; CDR3aa: CASSLQGPLLTGELFF
d_gene: TRBD1; j_gene: TRBJ1-2; len: 16; abundance: few; v_gene: TRBV7-9; CDR3nt: TGTGCCAGCAGCTTTTCGATAGGACAGGGGAGCTATGGCTACACCTTC; CDR3aa: CASSFSIGQGSYGYTF
d_gene: .; j_gene: TRBJ1-1; len: 15; abundance: few; v_gene: TRBV20-1; CDR3nt: TGCAGTGCTAGAACCACCAAGGGGATCGGCACTGAAGCTTTCTTT; CDR3aa: CSARTTKGIGTEAFF
d_gene: TRBD2; j_gene: TRBJ2-1; len: 16; abundance: .; v_gene: TRBV6-2/TRBV6-3; CDR3nt: TGTGCCAGCAAAGGAGCCCGGGGGGACCGCGTCAATGAGCAGTTCTTC; CDR3aa: CASKGARGDRVNEQFF
d_gene: .; j_gene: TRBJ1-2; len: 14; abundance: few; v_gene: TRBV6-5; CDR3nt: TGTGCCAGCAGTTACTCGAACGTTCTGGGTGGCTACACCTTC; CDR3aa: CASSYSNVLGGYTF
d_gene: TRBD2; j_gene: TRBJ2-1; len: 16; abundance: .; v_gene: TRBV5-4; CDR3nt: TGTGCCAGCAGCGACTCCGGGGGGGGCCACACCAATGAGCAGTTCTTC; CDR3aa: CASSDSGGGHTNEQFF
d_gene: .; j_gene: TRBJ1-2; len: 13; abundance: .; v_gene: TRBV5-1; CDR3nt: TGCGCCAGCAGTATATCGGGGACCTATGGCTACACCTTC; CDR3aa: CASSISGTYGYTF
d_gene: TRBD1; j_gene: TRBJ1-2; len: 14; abundance: .; v_gene: TRBV6-5; CDR3nt: TGTGCCAGCAGCTACAGGGGTAGCGGCTATGGCTACACCTTC; CDR3aa: CASSYRGSGYGYTF
d_gene: .; j_gene: TRBJ2-4; len: 14; abundance: few; v_gene: TRBV2; CDR3nt: TGTGCCAGCAGTGATCTGGGGGAAATGAACATTCAGTACTTC; CDR3aa: CASSDLGEMNIQYF
d_gene: .; j_gene: TRBJ1-6; len: 15; abundance: few; v_gene: TRBV2; CDR3nt: TGTGCCAGCAGCCCCGGGTCGACGCGTGGTTCACCCCTCCACTTT; CDR3aa: CASSPGSTRGSPLHF
d_gene: .; j_gene: TRBJ2-3; len: 14; abundance: many; v_gene: TRBV7-3; CDR3nt: TGTGCCAGCAGCCCAGGAACTGAGACAGATACGCAGTATTTT; CDR3aa: CASSPGTETDTQYF
d_gene: .; j_gene: TRBJ2-1; len: 10; abundance: .; v_gene: TRBV20-1; CDR3nt: TGCAGTGCCCAGCGAAATGAGCAGTTCTTC; CDR3aa: CSAQRNEQFF
d_gene: .; j_gene: TRBJ2-5; len: 15; abundance: few; v_gene: TRBV28; CDR3nt: TGTGCCAGCAGTTTATCCGCAACAGGGTTGGAGACCCAGTACTTC; CDR3aa: CASSLSATGLETQYF